The 4 T cell receptor beta chains below all came from one sample that was sequenced in a study of T cells in Graves' hyperthyroidism and ophthalmopathy. What was amplified from RNA transcripts were TCR beta CDR3 regions. With the HTBI primer set, the TCR CDR3 went through a first round of RT-PCR. MiXCR was run by TCRdb on the multiplex PCR reads, yielding one entry per CDR3 protein. This table has 250,000 to 300,000 distinct CDR3 sequences, 10% to 15% appearing once. Sequencing used blood. These TCRs come from a woman aged 30 to 39 with Graves' hyperthyroidism that later progressed to Graves' ophthalmopathy.

A few counts support this clonotype. The rearrangement uses TRBV24-1 and TRBJ1-2; 10 bases are shared with TRBD1. This CDR3 is 16 amino acids long. CDR1 KGHDR and CDR2 SFDVKD come from the germline V gene. V lost 4 bases and J lost 2; bases outside the gene matches: 6. The CDR3 protein is CATSEPPGQGNYGYTF. Written as DNA, the CDR3 is TGTGCCACCAGTGAACCCCCGGGACAGGGGAACTATGGCTACACCTTC.

This clonotype has only a few counts. J is TRBJ2-5 and V is TRBV4-3, with TRBD2 matching 13 bases. The CDR3 has 17 residues. Germline values: CDR1 LGHNA, CDR2 YSLEER. With V trimmed by 4 bases and J by 2 bases, 7 bases remained unmatched. CDR3 DNA sequence: TGCGCCAGCAGCCCCGTGGAGGGACTAGCGGGACAAGAGACCCAGTACTTC. Encoded protein: CASSPVEGLAGQETQYF.

This clonotype was seen at least ten times. CDR3 residues: CAWSPIRDPRPTDTQYF. CDR3 DNA: TGTGCCTGGAGTCCTATAAGAGACCCCCGGCCCACAGATACGCAGTATTTT. V is TRBV30 and J is TRBJ2-3; D ambiguous. Trimming removed 2 bases at V and 2 bases at J, with 20 bases between. CDR1 is GTSNPN, CDR2 SVGIG, per germline (reference sequence). CDR3 length: 17 amino acids. The whole variable domain, remainder taken from reference TRBV30 and TRBJ2-3, is SQTIHQWPATLVQPVGSPLSLECTVEGTSNPNLYWYRQAAGRGLQLLFYSVGIGQISSEVPQNLSASRPQDRQFILSSKKLLLSDSGFYLCAWSPIRDPRPTDTQYFGPGTRLTVL.

The rearrangement joins TRBV6-2 or TRBV6-3 to TRBJ2-7; D call uncertain. V lost 4 bases to trimming and J lost 0 bases, with 13 bases between them. The CDR3 contains 15 residues. CDR1 is MNHEY and CDR2 is SVGEGT in the germline V gene. CDR3 DNA: TGTGCCAGCAGTTGGGTGACCCCGAGCTCCTACGAGCAGTACTTC. Its protein is CASSWVTPSSYEQYF.